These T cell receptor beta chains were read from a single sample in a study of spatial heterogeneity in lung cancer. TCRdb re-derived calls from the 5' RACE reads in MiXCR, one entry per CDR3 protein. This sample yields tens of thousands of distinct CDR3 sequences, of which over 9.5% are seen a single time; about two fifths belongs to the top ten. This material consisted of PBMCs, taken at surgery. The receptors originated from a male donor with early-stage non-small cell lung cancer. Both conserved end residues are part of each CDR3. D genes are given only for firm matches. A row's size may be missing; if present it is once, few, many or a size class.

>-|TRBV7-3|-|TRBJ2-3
TGTGCCAGCAGCCCGGGGCAAGCCTACACAGATACGCAGTATTTT
CASSPGQAYTDTQYF
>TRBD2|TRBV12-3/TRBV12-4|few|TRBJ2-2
TGTGCCAGCAGACCGAGCGGGGACTGGACCGGGGAGCTGTTTTTT
CASRPSGDWTGELFF
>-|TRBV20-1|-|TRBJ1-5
TGCAGTGCTAGACTCCGGGGGGGGAGGAATCAGCCCCAGCATTTT
CSARLRGGRNQPQHF
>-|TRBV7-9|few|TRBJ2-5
TGTGCCAGCAGCTCCTACAGGGTACGAGGCGTACCTCAGTACTTC
CASSSYRVRGVPQYF
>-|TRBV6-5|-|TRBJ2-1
TGTGCCAGCAGTAACACCAGGGGCTATGAGCAGTTCTTC
CASSNTRGYEQFF
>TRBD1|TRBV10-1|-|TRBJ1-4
TGCGCCAGCAGTGGACAGGGTCATGAAAAACTGTTTTTT
CASSGQGHEKLFF
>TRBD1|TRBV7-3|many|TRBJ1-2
TGTGCCAGCAGCGTAATCGACAGGGTCGGCTACACCTTC
CASSVIDRVGYTF
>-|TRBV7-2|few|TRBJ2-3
TGTGCCAGCAGCTTACCGCGGACAGTAAGCACAGATACGCAGTATTTT
CASSLPRTVSTDTQYF
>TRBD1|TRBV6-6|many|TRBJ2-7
TGTGCCAGCAGTTACTCGGCAGACAGGGCCTACGAGCAGTACTTC
CASSYSADRAYEQYF
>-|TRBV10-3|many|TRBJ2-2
TGTGCCATCAGTGATGGTAGCCGCTACACCGGGGAGCTGTTTTTT
CAISDGSRYTGELFF
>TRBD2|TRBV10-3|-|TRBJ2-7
TGTGCCATCAGATTCGGGACTAGACGCGAGCAGTACTTC
CAIRFGTRREQYF
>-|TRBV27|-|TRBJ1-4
TGTGCCAGCAGCCGCTCTTTTACAGGGTCCACTAATGAAAAACTGTTTTTT
CASSRSFTGSTNEKLFF
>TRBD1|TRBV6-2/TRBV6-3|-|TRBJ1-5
TGTGCCAGCAGTAGAACCGGGACAGATAGCAATCAGCCCCAGCATTTT
CASSRTGTDSNQPQHF
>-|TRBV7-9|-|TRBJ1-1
TGTGCCAGCAGCTTAGCAGGGCGTACTGAAGCTTTCTTT
CASSLAGRTEAFF
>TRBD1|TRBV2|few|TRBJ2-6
TGTGCCAGCAGCTTTTCTACAGGGGCGATCTCTGGGGCCAACGTCCTGACTTTC
CASSFSTGAISGANVLTF
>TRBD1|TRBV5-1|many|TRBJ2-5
TGCGCCAGCAGCCCCGGACAGGGGAGGGAGACCCAGTACTTC
CASSPGQGRETQYF
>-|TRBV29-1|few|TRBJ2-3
TGCAGCGTTATAGACAGAGTCAGCACAGATACGCAGTATTTT
CSVIDRVSTDTQYF
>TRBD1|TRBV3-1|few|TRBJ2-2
TGTGCCAGCAGCCAAGCGATACAGGGGGAATACACCGGGGAGCTGTTTTTT
CASSQAIQGEYTGELFF
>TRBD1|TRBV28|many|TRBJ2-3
TGTGCCAGCCCCCTAGACAGGGGCCCAATCCCTAGCACAGATACGCAGTATTTT
CASPLDRGPIPSTDTQYF
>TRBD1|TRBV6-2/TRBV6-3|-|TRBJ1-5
TGTGCCAGCAGATACGCCGGGACAGGAAATCAGCCCCAGCATTTT
CASRYAGTGNQPQHF
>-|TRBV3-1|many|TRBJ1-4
TGTGCCAGCAGCCAGAGGGGAGTGGGTGAAAAACTGTTTTTT
CASSQRGVGEKLFF
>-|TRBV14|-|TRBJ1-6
TGTGCCAGCAGCCAAGATCGAGTTCAGAATTCACCCCTCCACTTT
CASSQDRVQNSPLHF
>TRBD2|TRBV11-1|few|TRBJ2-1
TGTGCCAGCAGCCAAAGCGGGAGGGCCTTCGATGAGCAGTTCTTC
CASSQSGRAFDEQFF
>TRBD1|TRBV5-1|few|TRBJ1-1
TGCGCCAGCAGCTCAGGGGGCGCAGCCCCCCACACTGAAGCTTTCTTT
CASSSGGAAPHTEAFF
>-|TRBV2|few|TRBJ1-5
TGTGCCTATGGGTGGCCTGGCAATCAGCCCCAGCATTTT
CAYGWPGNQPQHF
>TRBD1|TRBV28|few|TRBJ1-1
TGTGCCAGCGGAACTGGACAGGTAAAAAACACTGAAGCTTTCTTT
CASGTGQVKNTEAFF
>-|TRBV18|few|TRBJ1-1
TGTGCCAGCTCCAACCAAGCGACCAGGGGAGTTACTGAAGCTTTCTTT
CASSNQATRGVTEAFF
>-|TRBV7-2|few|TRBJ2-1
TGTGCCAGCAGCTTAGCCCTACTAGCTAGTGAGCAGTTCTTC
CASSLALLASEQFF
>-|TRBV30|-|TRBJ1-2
TGTGCCTGGAGTGTACTGGGCTATGGCTACACCTTC
CAWSVLGYGYTF
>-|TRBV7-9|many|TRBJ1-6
TGTGCCAGCGGCTCGGGAGGGTCACCCCTCCACTTT
CASGSGGSPLHF
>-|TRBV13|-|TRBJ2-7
TGTGCCAGCAGCTTAGGCCCGGCTAGCTCCTACGAGCAGTACTTC
CASSLGPASSYEQYF